Listed below are T cell receptor beta chains from one sample, sequenced in a study of blood T cell repertoires in COVID-19. The method was immunoSEQ multiplex PCR; TCRdb's version includes in-frame clones alone and lacks a portion of them. Here the sample spans some 350,000 clones, roughly 86% being singletons. The sequenced sample was peripheral blood. All receptors come from a woman in her seventies with COVID-19, enrolled during active disease. The conserved cysteine and the conserved F or W are not part of the CDR3 here. Each record gives: J gene, clone size, V gene, CDR3 protein. Clone size, where shown, is once, few, many, or a class for clones that have expanded.

TRBJ1-5,NA,TRBV5-8,ASSPGGGQGSNQPQH
TRBJ1-3,NA,TRBV9,ASSVTPQDTIY
TRBJ2-1,NA,TRBV14,ASSQTSGGYNEQF
TRBJ2-3,few,TRBV5-8,ASSGGTGPTDTQY
TRBJ1-4,NA,TRBV25-1,ASRGADEKLF
TRBJ2-3,NA,TRBV3-1/TRBV3-2,ASSPWDKSNRSSTDTQY
TRBJ1-6,NA,TRBV30,AWTGQPNSPLH
TRBJ1-1,NA,TRBV9,ASSRDRGHGGTEAF
TRBJ2-7,NA,TRBV28,ASSIPGQGGYEQY
TRBJ1-2,NA,TRBV19,ASRIEDSSFFYGYT
TRBJ2-5,NA,TRBV5-1,ASSLGQGGGETQY
TRBJ1-4,NA,TRBV2,ASFTVQGNEKLF
TRBJ2-5,NA,TRBV24-1,ATSDLVRSQETQY
TRBJ2-2,NA,TRBV6-2/TRBV6-3,ASSYVGGMAGELF
TRBJ2-3,NA,TRBV24-1,ATARGLASLADTQY
TRBJ1-4,NA,TRBV7-9,ASSLDRGGEKLF